This T cell receptor beta chain emerged from a study of cytomegalovirus exposure and HLA in healthy donors. Study as a whole: A prior analysis found roughly 110 million unique TCR beta sequences from approximately 190 million T cells.

CDR1 and CDR2 (germline): SGHKS, YYEKEE (reference sequence). The ends were cut back, 0 bases at V and 0 bases at J, with 10 bases in the middle. The CDR3 runs to 15 residues. A multiplex PCR was run with 60 Vbeta primers and 13 Jbeta primers. Data came from immunoSEQ multiplex PCR; TCRdb stores just in-frame clones and leaves some out. The table has roughly 280,000 clones, 65% to 85% seen once. Sequenced: PBMCs. The J gene is TRBJ2-7, the V gene TRBV5-5, with D possibly being TRBD1 (6 bases). The source of this sequence is a female donor in good health and CMV-seronegative. CDR3 sequence (DNA): TGTGCCAGCAGCTTGGGAGGGGGTAGCTCCTACGAGCAGTACTTC. Translating it yields CASSLGGGSSYEQYF. The full variable domain, rest sourced from reference TRBV5-5 and TRBJ2-7, is DAGVTQSPTHLIKTRGQQVTLRCSPISGHKSVSWYQQVLGQGPQFIFQYYEKEERGRGNFPDRFSARQFPNYSSELNVNALLLGDSALYLCASSLGGGSSYEQYFGPGTRLTVT.